The present TCR beta chain was sequenced within a study of CD4 T cells in relation to SARS-CoV-2 and coronaviruses listed by TCRdb under 2021. With regard to the full study: Using patient-derived lymphoblastoid cell lines, the shared crossreactive spike epitopes were mapped to their HLA restriction. At the level of individual TCR clonotypes, the study evaluated whether memory CD4+ T cells crossreact between the spike proteins of SARS-CoV-2 and those of common cold coronaviruses. The Adaptive Biotechnologies TCR-sequencing kit was used to sequence samples from a few pre-COVID donors and the naive versus memory experiments, while other data came from Illumina-based sequencing. A different, Illumina-based TCR-beta assay was used to sequence expansion assays from other donors in the study.

CD4+ T cells from unexposed donors were collected before the COVID-19 pandemic (2011-2018). Naive and memory CD4+ T cells were separated from cryopreserved PBMCs through CD4 enrichment, which was followed by EasySep naive CD4+ T cell enrichment. Leukapheresis product for the unexposed donors was bought commercially. Ficoll-Paque PLUS gradient centrifugation was used to isolate PBMCs from leukapheresis product or whole blood. PBMCs were either cryopreserved at -140 degrees C or used fresh in the expansion assay. The QIAamp Micro DNA Kit was used to extract genomic DNA from the CD4+ T cells. DNA from uncultured naive and memory CD4+ T cells underwent immunoSEQ TCR-beta sequencing at deep resolution. The published analysis was carried out like this. During preprocessing, nonproductive sequences were removed, along with CDR3s that did not begin with C, did not end with F or W, or were shorter than 7 amino acids. Cultured and uncultured naive and memory CD4+ repertoires were searched for previously identified spike- and CEF-reactive CDR3s. Pairwise Levenshtein distance, computed with the stringdist R package after three terminal residues were trimmed from each end, was used as the measure of CDR3 homology. Not all clones reach the TCRdb copy of this immuneACCESS table, which keeps in-frame sequences only. Checked studies attribute under half of the gap to unresolved V genes and leave the rest unexplained. The V and J calls and the clone size are those of that table, but D and trimming were determined from the DNA. Across this sample there are around 62,000 clones, with about 94% seen only once. The ten largest make up 0.12% to 0.15% of the sample.

The germline V gene specifies SGHRS as CDR1 and YFSETQ as CDR2. Ends trimmed: V by 5 bases, J by 4 bases; bases unmatched to a gene: 8. From cysteine to phenylalanine, the CDR3 is 15 amino acids long. Of all the DNA, just the CDR3 is kept, 45 bases in frame from base 1. Here is what the overall study found, with its caveats: No donor contributed both pre-pandemic and post-infection samples, which limited tracing the source of pre-existing responses. Small numbers of patients and of tested TCRs were a limitation of the study. Because the crossreactivity analysis focused on spike protein, crossreactivity against other viral proteins was not assessed. Crossreactive clones showed significantly weaker SARS-CoV-2-driven expansion than monoreactive clones, consistent with antigenic imprinting. In about 60% of donors, memory CD4+ clonotypes turned up that crossrecognized SARS-CoV-2 and at least one common cold coronavirus spike. Naive versus memory sequencing indicated that memory recall responses, rather than primary responses primed during culture, are detected by the assay.

Concerning this clone: It has no known antigen specificity. No base quality values were provided; no much bigger clone lies one nucleotide off.

The clonotype originates from a human donor in good health. Sequenced material: naive CD4+ T cells from PBMCs. The meaning of the sample's cell subset or site label: naive CD4+ T cells isolated by negative enrichment. Rearrangement joined TRBV5-1 to TRBJ2-1; a stretch of 8 junction bases matches TRBD2. The DNA sequence reads TGCGCCAGCAGAAAAGCCGGGACTAGGTACAATGAGCAGTTCTTC. It specifies CASRKAGTRYNEQFF.